This entry lists 17 T cell receptor beta chains sequenced from one sample in a study of cytomegalovirus exposure and HLA in healthy donors. Produced via immunoSEQ multiplex PCR; TCRdb's table is partial and in-frame only. The sample has around 190,000 clones, 86% seen once; the top ten hold more than 1.1%. Sequenced sample: PBMCs. The receptors derive from a woman under 30 in good health and CMV-seronegative.

This clone showed up just a few times. J is TRBJ1-1 and V is TRBV18; a possible D gene is TRBD1 (5 bases). V was clipped by 0 bases and J by 5 bases, with 13 bases between them. Germline V gives CDR1 KGHSH, CDR2 LQKENI. This CDR3 contains 15 residues. The CDR3 nucleotides are TGTGCCAGCTCACCACCCGGGTGGGGGAGGACTGAAGCTTTCTTT. It is translated as CASSPPGWGRTEAFF.

The chain combines TRBV10-1 with TRBJ1-2; 9 nucleotides line up with TRBD1. The germline V gene encodes CDR1 WNHNN and CDR2 SYGVQD (reference sequence). This CDR3 is built from 13 residues. Trimming removed 3 bases from V and 9 bases from J; junction bases left unmatched: 5. The CDR3 loop is CASSDGTGSSYTF. DNA for the CDR3: TGCGCCAGCAGTGACGGGACAGGGTCGAGCTACACCTTC.

The chain carries TRBV2 and TRBJ2-4; a weak D match, TRBD1 (6 bases). The CDR3 spans 17 residues. The germline V gene has CDR1 SNHLY and CDR2 FYNNEI. V was cut by 7 bases and J by 0 bases, with 19 bases left in between. As DNA, the CDR3 is TGTGCCAGCACCCCCATAGGGGACAACTTAGCCAAAAACATTCAGTACTTC. Protein: CASTPIGDNLAKNIQYF.

V usage is TRBV19 and J usage is TRBJ1-1; D remains ambiguous. Germline loops: CDR1 LNHDA, CDR2 SQIVND (reference sequence). The V end lost 5 bases, the J end lost 7 bases, and 14 bases lay between the germline ends. This CDR3 has 13 residues. The CDR3 protein is CASSPRTGIEAFF. CDR3 bases: TGTGCCAGTAGTCCCCGGACGGGAATTGAAGCTTTCTTT.

This sequence joins TRBV7-9 and TRBJ2-7; tentative D call: TRBD1 (6 bases). The V end was cut by 1 base, the J end by 7 bases, with 17 bases between. Germline CDR1 and CDR2: SEHNR and FQNEAQ (reference sequence). CDR3 length: 15 amino acids. The CDR3 reads CASSLGARGNEEQYF. The DNA of the CDR3 is TGTGCCAGCAGCTTAGGGGCTAGGGGGAATGAGGAGCAGTACTTC. Drawing the rest from reference TRBV7-9 and TRBJ2-7, the complete variable domain is DTGVSQNPRHKITKRGQNVTFRCDPISEHNRLYWYRQTLGQGPEFLTYFQNEAQLEKSRLLSDRFSAERPKGSFSTLEIQRTEQGDSAMYLCASSLGARGNEEQYFGPGTRLTVT.

The V and J genes are TRBV5-6 and TRBJ1-2; possibly TRBD1 for D (5 bases). Germline lookup yields CDR1 SGHDT and CDR2 YYEEEE. This CDR3 spans 14 amino acids. The V end lost 5 bases, the J end lost 0 bases, and 11 bases lay between the germline ends. The CDR3 sequence: CASSRGTTNYGYTF. As DNA, the CDR3 is TGTGCCAGCAGTCGGGGGACTACTAACTATGGCTACACCTTC. Combining the CDR3 with reference TRBV5-6 and TRBJ1-2 gives the whole variable domain DAGVTQSPTHLIKTRGQQVTLRCSPKSGHDTVSWYQQALGQGPQFIFQYYEEEERQRGNFPDRFSGHQFPNYSSELNVNALLLGDSALYLCASSRGTTNYGYTFGSGTRLTVV.

V is TRBV6-1 and J is TRBJ1-4, with D possibly matching TRBD1 (6 bases). The CDR3 extends over 14 amino acids. V shed 7 bases and J shed 5 bases, with 14 bases lying between them. The V gene's germline CDR1 is MNHNS and CDR2 SASEGT. The chain's CDR3 is CASTSGAVNEKLFF. CDR3 DNA: TGTGCCAGCACCTCAGGGGCTGTAAATGAAAAACTGTTTTTT.

The table lists this clone with a count of one. In the same sample, other DNA sequences code for this CDR3. The V call is TRBV6-5, the J call TRBJ1-2, with D perhaps matching TRBD1 (5 bases). There are 16 residues in the CDR3. Trimming pared 0 bases from V and 5 bases from J, leaving 16 bases between. Germline V gene sequence: CDR1 MNHEY, CDR2 SVGAGI. CDR3 amino acids: CASSYSSGGGGYGYTF. The CDR3 DNA follows: TGTGCCAGCAGTTACTCGAGTGGTGGCGGGGGTTATGGCTACACCTTC.

The rearrangement joins TRBV5-1 to TRBJ2-3, with D maybe TRBD2 (7 bases). Trimming removed 4 bases at V and 6 bases at J, with 18 bases between. The CDR3 has 15 residues. Germline V gives CDR1 SGHRS, CDR2 YFSETQ. This CDR3 reads CASSTRGRASDTQYF. CDR3 sequence (DNA): TGCGCCAGCAGCACTAGGGGGAGGGCCTCGGATACGCAGTATTTT.

J is TRBJ2-3 and V is TRBV11-3; 8 nucleotides align to TRBD1. V trimming: 5 bases; J trimming: 4 bases; junction bases outside the gene matches: 5. The V gene's germline CDR1 is SGHNT and CDR2 YENEEA. The CDR3 has 14 residues. This chain's CDR3 is CASSIGQGADTQYF. DNA of the CDR3: TGTGCCAGCAGCATCGGACAGGGCGCAGATACGCAGTATTTT.

The genes are TRBV6-4 and TRBJ2-1; 16 positions agree with TRBD2. J lost 2 bases, V lost 4 bases, and 5 bases had no gene match. The CDR3 runs 18 residues. In germline, CDR1 is MRHNA, CDR2 SNTAGT. The CDR3 sequence is CASSGGLAGGLAYNEQFF. For the CDR3, the DNA is TGTGCCAGCAGTGGGGGACTAGCGGGAGGGCTCGCCTACAATGAGCAGTTCTTC.

The genes are TRBV5-1 and TRBJ2-5; tentative D call: TRBD1 (6 bases). Between the trimmed V and J ends, which lost 4 bases and 2 bases, there was a span of 15 bases. The CDR3 extends over 15 amino acids. The germline CDR1 and CDR2 sequences are SGHRS and YFSETQ. The CDR3 bases are TGCGCCAGCAGCGGGGTGGGGGCCCCTCAAGAGACCCAGTACTTC. It translates to CASSGVGAPQETQYF.

J is TRBJ1-1 and V is TRBV7-8; a possible D gene is TRBD1 (6 bases). Looked up from germline, CDR1 is SGHVS and CDR2 is FQNEAQ. Trimming shortened V by 2 bases and J by 1 base, and 20 bases separated the two germline ends. This CDR3 has 18 residues. The CDR3 reads CASSLSMGGGPKNTEAFF. DNA for the CDR3: TGTGCCAGCAGCTTATCAATGGGCGGGGGCCCAAAGAACACTGAAGCTTTCTTT.

This chain's CDR3 is CASKSSPDFYEQYF. CDR3 nucleotides: TGTGCCAGTAAGAGCAGCCCCGACTTTTACGAGCAGTACTTC. The chain links TRBV19 to TRBJ2-7, with D unresolved. CDR3 length: 14 residues. V gave up 7 bases and J gave up 4 bases, with 17 bases separating them. In germline, CDR1 is LNHDA, CDR2 SQIVND (reference sequence).

This clone was detected only once. The rearrangement links TRBV7-9 to TRBJ1-2; unclear D gene. V was cut by 5 bases and J by 4 bases, with 8 bases left in between. The CDR3 is 12 residues long. The V gene's germline CDR1 is SEHNR and CDR2 FQNEAQ (reference sequence). The CDR3 DNA reads TGTGCCAGCAGCCCTCAGATCTATGGCTACACCTTC. This translates into CASSPQIYGYTF.

The gene calls are TRBV19 and TRBJ1-5; TRBD1 might be the D (6 bases). Germline V lookup: CDR1 LNHDA, CDR2 SQIVND (reference sequence). The CDR3 is 15 amino acids. Trimming took 2 bases from V and 5 from J, leaving 13 bases between them. CDR3 in amino acids: CASSIPGRGDQPQHF. As DNA, the CDR3 is TGTGCCAGTAGTATACCCGGCAGGGGCGATCAGCCCCAGCATTTT.

The V call is TRBV6-1, the J call TRBJ1-6; D is uncertain. The CDR3 contains 13 residues. Germline V gene data show CDR1 as MNHNS and CDR2 as SASEGT. Trimming took off 7 bases at V and 8 bases at J, with 12 bases between the two ends. CDR3 DNA: TGTGCCAGCATCCGGCGACGGGATTCACCCCTCCACTTT. It codes for CASIRRRDSPLHF.